This T cell receptor beta chain was captured by sequencing in a study of CD8+CD57+ T cells in acquired aplastic anemia. Whole-study context: When averaged, DNA from sorted CD4+ and CD8+ cells came to 3 to 4 ug.

This clonotype was seen only a few times. Its target is unknown. Study-wide points: The study identified around 28 CD8+ CDR3 sequences shared by patients and controls. Between the patient and control groups, CD8+ Simpson's diversity did not differ significantly.

For CDR3 and TCR beta VDJ profiling, genomic DNA was the template used. Using its own MiXCR run on the reads, TCRdb lists one record per CDR3 protein. The sample carries some 130,000 distinct CDR3 sequences, around two fifths recorded once. Sequenced sample: sorted CD4+, CD8+, or CD8+CD57+ T cells (not recorded which) from PBMCs. The clonotype was recovered from a human donor in good health, serving as a control.

The CDR3 protein is CASSDRTRRAIQYF. In nucleotides, the CDR3 is TGTGCCAGCAGTGACCGGACTAGGCGGGCCATTCAGTACTTC. This chain connects TRBV2 to TRBJ2-4; 7 bases fit TRBD2. Germline V gene sequence: CDR1 SNHLY, CDR2 FYNNEI. The CDR3 has 14 amino acids. V was pared by 3 bases and J by 9 bases, with 8 bases of the junction left unmatched.